Below are 23 T cell receptor beta chains sequenced from a single sample in a study of neurological immune-mediated disorders (dated by TCRdb to between 2019 and 2020). The method behind the library was 5' RACE. The instrument was an Illumina HiSeq 2500. TCRdb's own reprocessing of the public reads used fastp at Q25 and MiXCR and kept productive beta chains. Each record represents a unique CDR3 protein, reported with the most common genes and DNA among its rows. This sample gives about 74,000 distinct CDR3 sequences in total; less than 5.5% of them show up just once. The ten biggest clones cover less than 7.5% of the sample. Sequencing input: PBMCs. All receptors derive from a man between 18 and 35 years old with multiple sclerosis.

The chain links TRBV27 to TRBJ2-1; TRBD2 matches 11 bases. This CDR3 has 13 amino acids. CDR1 MNHEY and CDR2 SMNVEV come from the germline V gene (reference sequence). Trimming at V came to 3 bases and at J to 9 bases, leaving 1 base not matched to a gene. CDR3 nucleotide sequence: TGTGCCAGCAGTTTCCTAGCGGGGGGTGAGCAGTTCTTC. This encodes CASSFLAGGEQFF.

Many counts were recorded for this clonotype. The chain has TRBV7-3 and TRBJ2-1, with 13 bases aligning to TRBD2. This CDR3 is built from 19 residues. The V segment lost 0 bases and the J segment 4 bases; nucleotides outside the gene matches: 9. Per germline, CDR1 SGHTA and CDR2 FQGTGA. CDR3 residues: CASSLTPTLAGGPYNEQFF. The CDR3 DNA sequence: TGTGCCAGCAGCTTAACCCCAACACTAGCGGGAGGGCCTTACAATGAGCAGTTCTTC.

The chain carries TRBV18 and TRBJ2-7, with TRBD1 identical over 7 bases. This CDR3 region has 13 residues. V was pared by 4 bases and J by 5 bases, with 5 bases of the junction left unmatched. The germline gives CDR1 KGHSH, CDR2 LQKENI. The CDR3 protein is CASSHFDRDEQYF. CDR3 DNA: TGTGCCAGCTCACACTTCGACAGGGACGAGCAGTACTTC.

With respect to this clonotype: A junction end diverges from the germline sequence, so it may reflect a read error. The chain couples TRBV20-1 to TRBJ1-6; TRBD1 might be the D (5 bases). Germline V gives CDR1 DFQATT, CDR2 SNEGSKA (reference sequence). The CDR3 is 20 amino acids. The CDR3 loop is CSARRLGGTSYALGDSPLNF. The CDR3 DNA reads as TGCAGTGCTAGAAGGTTGGGGGGGACTTCTTACGCCCTCGGGGATTCACCCCTCAACTTT.

To note about this clonotype: A much larger clone sits a single nucleotide away, making a read error possible. The chain links TRBV7-2 to TRBJ2-4, with a weak D call TRBD2 (6 bases). The DNA end is more similar to TRBJ2-7, so the J call may be wrong. This CDR3 is 14 amino acids long. Germline CDR1 is SGHTA and CDR2 is FQGNSA. This CDR3 is CVSSADRGNYEQYF. The DNA of the CDR3 is TGTGTCAGCAGCGCGGACCGGGGGAACTACGAGCAGTACTTC.

This clonotype was counted ten times or more. The chain carries TRBV4-2 and TRBJ2-7; the D gene is possibly TRBD2 (7 bases). V lost 4 bases and J lost 3, with 16 bases in between. Looked up from germline, CDR1 is LGHNA and CDR2 is YNFKEQ. This CDR3 comprises 15 residues. The CDR3, as DNA: TGTGCCAGCAGCCGGGACTGGGAGGGGGACTACGAGCAGTACTTC. This translates into CASSRDWEGDYEQYF.

In its sample, this clonotype was seen many times. The chain is built from TRBV20-1 and TRBJ1-4; 7 positions match TRBD1. V lost 0 bases, J lost 7 bases, and 8 bases stayed unmatched. The CDR3 consists of 15 residues. Germline V gives CDR1 DFQATT, CDR2 SNEGSKA (reference sequence). CDR3 nucleotide sequence: TGCAGTGCTAGAGATTTGAGGGGGCTTAGTGAAAAACTGTTTTTT. This encodes CSARDLRGLSEKLFF.

This clonotype was detected only once. This may stem from a read error, because a much larger clone lies one nucleotide away. The CDR3 loop reads CTSSTPSGVSAKNIQYF. The CDR3 nucleotides read TGTACCAGCAGCACCCCATCGGGGGTTTCAGCCAAAAACATTCAGTACTTC. The V gene is TRBV11-2, the J gene TRBJ2-4; a possible D gene is TRBD2 (6 bases). Germline CDR1 and CDR2: SGHAT and FQNNGV. This CDR3 comprises 17 residues.

This clonotype was recorded at least ten times. The CDR3 bases are TGTGCCAGTCAATCGGGGGGGACGGGGGATGAAAAACTGTTTTTT. It translates to CASQSGGTGDEKLFF. The rearrangement uses TRBV28 and TRBJ1-4, with a possible D match to TRBD1 (5 bases). This CDR3 is built from 15 residues. CDR1 MDHEN and CDR2 SYDVKM come from the germline V gene. V dropped 9 bases and J dropped 6 bases, with 20 bases sitting between them.

This clonotype was observed at least ten times. The chain has TRBV24-1 and TRBJ1-4; 7 bases map to TRBD1. CDR1 and CDR2 (germline): KGHDR, SFDVKD. Trimming took 4 bases from V and 6 from J; bases not matched to a gene: 10. The CDR3 is made up of 16 amino acids. The DNA for the CDR3 is TGTGCCACCAGTGACACCTTAGGGGGCGCGGATGAAAAACTGTTTTTT. This sequence encodes CATSDTLGGADEKLFF.

The rearrangement joins TRBV5-6 to TRBJ2-2; D not resolved. V was cut by 5 bases and J by 3 bases, with 5 bases left in between. The CDR3 is 12 amino acids. Germline loops: CDR1 SGHDT, CDR2 YYEEEE. CDR3 DNA sequence: TGTGCCAGCAGAACTTACACCGGGGAGCTGTTTTTT. As protein: CASRTYTGELFF.

This clonotype was detected many times. The chain has TRBV11-2 and TRBJ2-1; D call uncertain. With 5 bases removed from V and 8 bases from J, the gap between germline ends came to 22 bases. CDR3 length: 16 amino acids. Germline lookup yields CDR1 SGHAT and CDR2 FQNNGV. CDR3 in amino acids: CASSRRARLAAYEQFF. CDR3 nucleotide sequence: TGTGCCAGCAGCCGGCGCGCCAGGCTGGCGGCATATGAGCAGTTCTTC.

This clonotype was counted ten times or more. This chain links TRBV20-1 with TRBJ2-5; D tentatively fits TRBD1 or TRBD2 (6 bases each). V lost 1 base to trimming and J lost 5 bases, with 11 bases between them. Germline V CDR1 and CDR2: DFQATT, SNEGSKA (reference sequence). The CDR3 consists of 13 residues. The CDR3 is CSARGGARETQYF. DNA for the CDR3: TGCAGTGCTAGAGGGGGGGCGCGGGAGACCCAGTACTTC.

This clonotype has ten or more counts. The chain recombines TRBV7-2 with TRBJ1-2; D remains ambiguous. V gave up 1 base and J gave up 5 bases, with 8 bases separating them. Germline CDR1 SGHTA, CDR2 FQGNSA. The CDR3 covers 13 residues. This chain's CDR3 is CASSLDVGYGYTF. CDR3 DNA sequence: TGTGCCAGCAGCTTAGACGTGGGGTATGGCTACACCTTC.

This clonotype has a count of ten or more. The J gene is TRBJ2-3, the V gene TRBV4-2; 8 bases map to TRBD2. Trimming took 1 base from V and 1 from J; bases not matched to a gene: 1. CDR1 and CDR2 from the germline V gene are LGHNA and YNFKEQ. This CDR3 contains 15 residues. The CDR3 DNA reads as TGTGCCAGCAGCCAAGGTAGCGGGGGCACAGATACGCAGTATTTT. It specifies CASSQGSGGTDTQYF.

At least ten counts were recorded for this clonotype. The J gene is TRBJ2-3, the V gene TRBV20-1; D call uncertain. Trimming took 0 bases from V and 2 from J, leaving 6 bases between them. Germline V gene data show CDR1 as DFQATT and CDR2 as SNEGSKA (reference sequence). This CDR3 is 13 amino acids long. CDR3 bases: TGCAGTGCTAGAGATGTGGACACAGATACGCAGTATTTT. Protein sequence: CSARDVDTDTQYF.

This clonotype has ten or more counts. V is TRBV20-1 and J is TRBJ2-3, with TRBD2 identical over 10 bases. Germline values: CDR1 DFQATT, CDR2 SNEGSKA (reference sequence). The ends lost 6 bases at V and 2 bases at J; junction bases unmatched: 5. This CDR3 is built from 14 residues. CDR3 sequence: CSAKLAGFTDTQYF. The DNA for the CDR3 is TGCAGTGCAAAACTAGCGGGGTTCACAGATACGCAGTATTTT.

This clonotype has ten or more counts. The rearrangement uses TRBV7-2 and TRBJ2-2; D tentatively reads TRBD1 or TRBD2 (5 bases each). The V gene's germline CDR1 is SGHTA and CDR2 FQGNSA. The ends were cut back, 5 bases at V and 7 bases at J, with 20 bases in the middle. CDR3 length: 16 residues. The CDR3 region is CASSPRIRGANGELFF. CDR3 nucleotide sequence: TGTGCCAGCAGCCCCAGAATACGGGGCGCTAACGGGGAGCTGTTTTTT.

There are many counts of this clonotype. This chain uses TRBV7-9 with TRBJ1-2; unclear D gene. Germline V gene lookup returns CDR1 SEHNR and CDR2 FQNEAQ (reference sequence). The CDR3 spans 15 residues. The V gene lost 1 base and the J gene lost 0 bases, with 9 bases spanning the gap. CDR3 region: CASSLGRKANYGYTF. Written as DNA, the CDR3 is TGTGCCAGCAGCTTAGGGCGGAAAGCTAACTATGGCTACACCTTC.

This clonotype was counted ten times or more. This sequence joins TRBV5-5 and TRBJ1-4; D remains unclear. V shed 0 bases and J shed 5 bases, with 8 bases lying between them. CDR1 SGHKS and CDR2 YYEKEE come from the germline V gene (reference sequence). The CDR3 is made up of 14 amino acids. The CDR3 sequence is CASSLDGRNEKLFF. In DNA form, the CDR3 reads TGTGCCAGCAGCTTGGACGGAAGAAATGAAAAACTGTTTTTT. Based on the CDR3 plus reference TRBV5-5 and TRBJ1-4, the full variable domain is DAGVTQSPTHLIKTRGQQVTLRCSPISGHKSVSWYQQVLGQGPQFIFQYYEKEERGRGNFPDRFSARQFPNYSSELNVNALLLGDSALYLCASSLDGRNEKLFFGSGTQLSVL.

The chain joins TRBV5-5 to TRBJ2-7, with TRBD1 identical over 9 bases. The CDR3 runs to 18 residues. Germline V gives CDR1 SGHKS, CDR2 YYEKEE (reference sequence). V dropped 3 bases and J dropped 3; count of bases not matched to a gene: 16. The CDR3 spells CASSSSRDRELASYEQYF. The CDR3 DNA follows: TGTGCCAGCAGCTCGTCCCGGGACAGGGAGTTGGCAAGCTACGAGCAGTACTTC.

The chain has TRBV20-1 and TRBJ2-3, with 13 bases that match TRBD2. Trimming at V came to 0 bases and at J to 3 bases, leaving 6 bases not matched to a gene. The CDR3 covers 17 residues. Germline V CDR1 and CDR2: DFQATT, SNEGSKA (reference sequence). CDR3 nucleotides: TGCAGTGCTAGAGATGCGTGGACTAGCGGGAGAACAGATACGCAGTATTTT. It translates to CSARDAWTSGRTDTQYF.

In its sample, this clonotype was seen many times. The V call is TRBV20-1, the J call TRBJ1-5; 8 bases are shared with TRBD1. CDR1 and CDR2 from the germline V gene are DFQATT and SNEGSKA (reference sequence). The CDR3 consists of 14 residues. Trimming took 6 bases from V and 5 from J; bases not matched to a gene: 9. The CDR3 spells CSASQGGGDQPQHF. DNA of the CDR3: TGCAGTGCGTCACAGGGGGGTGGAGATCAGCCCCAGCATTTT.